These T cell receptor beta chains were read from a single sample in a study of blood T cell repertoires in COVID-19. TCRdb keeps only in-frame clones here, not all; method: immunoSEQ multiplex PCR. In the table there are 200,000 to 250,000 clones, roughly 80% of which are singletons. Input material: PBMCs or T cells enriched from blood (not recorded which). The source is a man aged 55-75 years who had recovered from COVID-19. Each CDR3 is given with its conserved first and last residue. A D gene is named only where the DNA matches it firmly. For some rows the clone size is stated as once, few or many, or as a class when expanded; others skip it.

J,size,V,D,CDR3,DNA
TRBJ2-7,NA,TRBV20-1,TRBD2,CSAREREGQYF,TGCAGTGCTAGAGAGCGGGAGGGGCAGTACTTC
TRBJ2-7,few,TRBV5-5,TRBD1,CASRTRGQGGEQYF,TGTGCCAGCAGAACGAGGGGACAGGGGGGCGAGCAGTACTTC
TRBJ1-5,NA,TRBV5-5,NA,CASSLAGGASQPQHF,TGTGCCAGCAGCTTGGCTGGAGGGGCTAGTCAGCCCCAGCATTTT
TRBJ1-5,NA,TRBV12-5,TRBD1,CASGLGGGTGVSGNQPQHF,TGTGCTAGTGGTTTGGGCGGGGGGACAGGGGTGTCGGGCAATCAGCCCCAGCATTTT
TRBJ2-7,once,TRBV5-1,NA,CASSLAVPGHGHEQYF,TGCGCCAGCAGCTTGGCAGTCCCGGGACACGGCCACGAGCAGTACTTC
TRBJ2-2,NA,TRBV5-5,NA,CASSLMSGKAGELFF,TGTGCCAGCAGCTTGATGTCGGGGAAGGCCGGGGAGCTGTTTTTT
TRBJ1-5,NA,TRBV6-5,NA,CASRQGVSNQPQHF,TGTGCCAGCAGACAGGGAGTGAGCAATCAGCCCCAGCATTTT
TRBJ1-1,NA,TRBV18,NA,CASSPFGLGAGAFF,TGTGCCAGCTCACCATTTGGGTTGGGGGCCGGAGCTTTCTTT
TRBJ2-7,NA,TRBV28,TRBD2,CASTNGLAGVYEQYF,TGTGCCAGCACCAACGGACTAGCGGGGGTCTACGAGCAGTACTTC
TRBJ1-2,NA,TRBV29-1,NA,CSVEVQARALF,TGCAGCGTTGAAGTTCAGGCACGAGCTCTCTTC
TRBJ2-5,few,TRBV11-2,TRBD1,CASSSGTANFQETQYF,TGTGCCAGCAGCTCAGGGACAGCGAACTTTCAAGAGACCCAGTACTTC
TRBJ2-7,NA,TRBV10-2,TRBD1,CASTDRNYEQYF,TGCGCCAGCACGGACAGGAACTACGAGCAGTACTTC
TRBJ2-3,NA,TRBV7-2,TRBD1,CASSRDRGQTDTQYF,TGTGCCAGCAGCCGCGACAGGGGGCAGACAGATACGCAGTATTTT
TRBJ2-4,few,TRBV11-2,TRBD1,CASSGLRGAKNIQYF,TGTGCCAGCAGCGGCCTCAGGGGGGCCAAAAACATTCAGTACTTC
TRBJ1-1,once,TRBV6-1,NA,CASSDSGGRWLAFF,TGTGCCAGCAGTGATTCGGGGGGGCGTTGGTTAGCTTTCTTT
TRBJ2-7,NA,TRBV5-1,TRBD1,CASSFQGAGYEQYF,TGCGCCAGCAGCTTCCAGGGGGCGGGATACGAGCAGTACTTC
TRBJ2-1,once,TRBV11-3,TRBD2,CASSRNPGLVTYNEQFF,TGTGCCAGCAGTCGCAACCCGGGACTAGTGACCTACAATGAGCAGTTCTTC
TRBJ1-4,NA,TRBV7-9,TRBD1,CASSLNGQVEKLFF,TGTGCCAGCAGCTTAAATGGACAGGTTGAAAAACTGTTTTTT
TRBJ1-6,once,TRBV5-1,TRBD1,CASSFGQGSSPLHF,TGCGCCAGCAGCTTCGGACAGGGGAGTTCACCCCTCCACTTT
TRBJ2-1,NA,TRBV7-3,NA,CASSTGTSSYNEQFF,TGTGCCAGCAGCACAGGGACCAGCTCCTACAATGAGCAGTTCTTC
TRBJ2-3,NA,TRBV7-2,NA,CASSLELGPDTQYF,TGTGCCAGCAGCTTAGAGCTGGGGCCAGATACGCAGTATTTT
TRBJ1-1,NA,TRBV5-1,NA,CASSSLDYNTEAFF,TGCGCCAGCAGCTCCCTAGATTATAACACTGAAGCTTTCTTT
TRBJ2-2,NA,TRBV29-1,TRBD1,CSVQTGGRAGELFF,TGCAGCGTTCAGACAGGGGGCAGAGCCGGGGAGCTGTTTTTT
TRBJ1-2,NA,TRBV5-4,NA,CASSLDGNYGYTF,TGTGCCAGCAGCTTGGACGGTAACTATGGCTACACCTTC
TRBJ1-1,NA,TRBV12-3/TRBV12-4,NA,CASSLKGGTEAFF,TGTGCCAGCAGTTTAAAGGGGGGGACTGAAGCTTTCTTT
TRBJ2-7,NA,TRBV7-3,TRBD1,CASSKGQGSYEQYF,TGTGCCAGCAGCAAGGGACAGGGATCCTACGAGCAGTACTTC
TRBJ1-1,NA,TRBV27,NA,CASRSRPGRMNTEAFF,TGTGCCAGCAGGAGTAGGCCAGGGAGGATGAACACTGAAGCTTTCTTT
TRBJ2-2,NA,TRBV29-1,TRBD2,CSARAGVNTGELFF,TGCAGTGCAAGGGCGGGGGTGAACACCGGGGAGCTGTTTTTT
TRBJ1-6,NA,TRBV7-3,TRBD1,CASSSGQGGSPLHF,TGTGCCAGCAGCTCGGGACAGGGGGGTTCACCCCTCCACTTT
TRBJ1-1,once,TRBV15,NA,CATSRDNPDMNTEAFF,TGTGCCACCAGCAGAGATAATCCAGATATGAACACTGAAGCTTTCTTT
TRBJ1-6,NA,TRBV4-3,TRBD1,CASGDRRYSPLHF,TGCGCCAGCGGGGACAGGCGTTATTCACCCCTCCACTTT
TRBJ1-5,NA,TRBV7-8,NA,CASSLDQGRQPQHF,TGTGCCAGCAGCTTAGATCAGGGGCGACAGCCCCAGCATTTT
TRBJ1-2,NA,TRBV5-1,NA,CASSLDGTPGLNYGYTF,TGCGCCAGCAGCTTGGACGGGACTCCCGGACTTAACTATGGCTACACCTTC
TRBJ1-4,NA,TRBV30,TRBD1,CAWRPRDRGPNEKLFF,TGTGCCTGGAGACCCCGGGACAGGGGACCTAATGAAAAACTGTTTTTT
TRBJ1-2,once,TRBV9,TRBD1,CASSAQGAKDYGYTF,TGTGCCAGCAGCGCACAGGGGGCGAAGGACTATGGCTACACCTTC
TRBJ2-1,NA,TRBV11-2,NA,CASSVLAGNHNEQFF,TGTGCCAGCAGCGTTCTGGCGGGGAACCACAATGAGCAGTTCTTC
TRBJ2-2,NA,TRBV28,NA,CASSLLISHGTNTGELFF,TGTGCCAGCAGTTTATTAATCTCACACGGGACGAACACCGGGGAGCTGTTTTTT
TRBJ1-2,once,TRBV20-1,NA,CSWWSGYGYTF,TGCAGCTGGTGGTCGGGCTATGGCTACACCTTC
TRBJ1-4,NA,TRBV18,NA,CASSQNFATNEKLFF,TGTGCCAGCTCACAAAATTTCGCAACTAATGAAAAACTGTTTTTT
TRBJ2-2,few,TRBV7-2,NA,CASSPFGTQNTGELFF,TGTGCCAGCAGCCCCTTCGGGACACAGAACACCGGGGAGCTGTTTTTT
TRBJ2-7,NA,TRBV18,TRBD1,CASSPGTDYEQYF,TGTGCCAGCTCACCAGGGACAGACTACGAGCAGTACTTC
TRBJ1-6,many,TRBV4-3,NA,CASSPRGLDSPLHF,TGCGCCAGCTCCCCGCGAGGGCTAGATTCACCCCTCCACTTT
TRBJ1-2,few,TRBV2,TRBD1,CASSGSGTGTGYTF,TGTGCCAGCAGTGGTTCTGGGACAGGGACTGGCTACACCTTC
TRBJ2-7,NA,TRBV7-2,TRBD2,CASSLAGGLREQYF,TGTGCCAGCAGCCTAGCGGGGGGACTACGGGAGCAGTACTTC
TRBJ1-2,NA,TRBV28,NA,CASSGIYGYTF,TGTGCCAGCAGCGGGATATATGGCTACACCTTC
TRBJ1-6,NA,TRBV19,NA,CASAEALGGPLHF,TGTGCCAGCGCAGAGGCCCTGGGGGGACCCCTCCACTTT
TRBJ2-5,NA,TRBV6-2/TRBV6-3,TRBD2,CASSYPRTSGGQETQYF,TGTGCCAGCAGTTACCCCCGGACTAGCGGGGGCCAAGAGACCCAGTACTTC
TRBJ1-2,NA,TRBV7-8,TRBD1,CASSALTGGYGYTF,TGTGCCAGCAGCGCACTAACAGGGGGCTATGGCTACACCTTC
TRBJ1-5,NA,TRBV6-5,NA,CASSYGQNNQPQHF,TGTGCCAGCAGCTACGGACAGAACAATCAGCCCCAGCATTTT
TRBJ2-1,NA,TRBV9,NA,CASSVGGARSGEQFF,TGTGCCAGCAGCGTGGGCGGGGCCAGGAGCGGTGAGCAGTTCTTC
TRBJ1-1,NA,TRBV6-5,TRBD1,CASRGQGGNTEAFF,TGTGCCAGCAGGGGACAGGGGGGGAACACTGAAGCTTTCTTT
TRBJ1-4,once,TRBV27,NA,CARGSEKLFF,TGTGCCAGGGGGAGTGAAAAACTGTTTTTT